These 18 T cell receptor beta chains were all obtained from the same sample, sequenced in a study of T cell repertoires in cytomegalovirus infection. TCRdb re-derived calls from the reads in MiXCR, one entry per CDR3 protein. The sample consists of tens of thousands of distinct CDR3 sequences, around 20% of them appearing once. Their antigen targets remain unknown. Sample: CD8+ T cells from cultured PBMCs, taken from culture after CMV antigen stimulation. These receptor sequences come from a human donor in good health (CMV status not recorded). Some clones in this sample may be carry-over from other donors' samples.

The rearrangement uses TRBV4-3 and TRBJ2-1; TRBD2 agrees at 8 bases. CDR1 LGHNA and CDR2 YSLEER come from the germline V gene. J was trimmed by 8 bases and V by 3 bases; bases with no gene match: 15. This CDR3 has 17 amino acids. CDR3 sequence reads: CASSQTLRAGVLDEQFF. The CDR3 DNA reads as TGCGCCAGCAGCCAGACCTTGAGAGCGGGAGTATTAGATGAGCAGTTCTTC.

J is TRBJ2-1 and V is TRBV4-3; 8 bases align to TRBD1. V was clipped by 4 bases and J by 5 bases; unmatched bases: 10. Germline V lookup: CDR1 LGHNA, CDR2 YSLEER. This CDR3 is 16 amino acids long. CDR3 amino acids: CASSPGAGGYDNEQFF. The CDR3 DNA reads TGCGCCAGCAGCCCTGGGGCAGGGGGCTACGACAATGAGCAGTTCTTC.

The chain is built from TRBV7-2 and TRBJ2-1, with 10 bases that match TRBD2. The CDR3 spans 17 residues. Trimming cost V 5 bases and J 4 bases; bases outside gene matches: 11. Germline values: CDR1 SGHTA, CDR2 FQGNSA. The CDR3 DNA reads as TGTGCCAGCAGCCAGGATCTAGGTAGCGGGGGGTACAATGAGCAGTTCTTC. Translated: CASSQDLGSGGYNEQFF. Based on the CDR3 plus reference TRBV7-2 and TRBJ2-1, the full variable domain is GAGVSQSPSNKVTEKGKDVELRCDPISGHTALYWYRQSLGQGLEFLIYFQGNSAPDKSGLPSDRFSAERTGGSVSTLTIQRTQQEDSAVYLCASSQDLGSGGYNEQFFGPGTRLTVL.

The V gene is TRBV7-6, the J gene TRBJ2-2; the match to TRBD2 covers 10 bases. This CDR3 has 16 amino acids. V lost 6 bases to trimming and J lost 6 bases; unmatched junction nucleotides: 10. Germline CDR1 SGHVS, CDR2 FNYEAQ. CDR3 sequence reads: CASRPQSGGAAGELFF. In nucleotides, the CDR3 is TGTGCCAGCAGACCCCAAAGCGGGGGGGCGGCCGGGGAGCTGTTTTTT.

This chain connects TRBV7-9 to TRBJ1-1, with a tentative D call TRBD1 (5 bases). From germline, CDR1 is SEHNR and CDR2 FQNEAQ (reference sequence). Trimming pared 4 bases from V and 1 base from J, leaving 10 bases between. This CDR3 has 14 amino acids. The CDR3 spells CASSSRDWNTEAFF. The CDR3 DNA follows: TGTGCCAGCAGCTCCCGGGACTGGAACACTGAAGCTTTCTTT.

This clonotype has a handful of counts. This rearrangement joins TRBV7-8 to TRBJ1-3; D not resolved. V was trimmed by 10 bases and J by 1 base, leaving 14 bases between them. This CDR3 contains 14 residues. CDR1 is SGHVS and CDR2 is FQNEAQ in the germline V gene. DNA for the CDR3: TGTGCCACCACGGTCCCGGGATCTGGAAACACCATATATTTT. Amino acids: CATTVPGSGNTIYF.

This clonotype appeared a few times. This chain joins TRBV7-9 and TRBJ1-1; 7 bases match TRBD1. The CDR3 loop spans 15 amino acids. The J segment lost 0 bases and the V segment lost 5 bases, leaving 6 bases of the junction unmatched. Per germline, CDR1 SEHNR and CDR2 FQNEAQ (reference sequence). The CDR3 region is CASSPQTGVNTEAFF. DNA of the CDR3: TGTGCCAGCAGCCCGCAAACAGGGGTGAACACTGAAGCTTTCTTT.

This clonotype was counted a few times. The chain has TRBV12-3 or TRBV12-4 and TRBJ2-3; unclear D gene. The CDR3 runs to 13 residues. With 7 bases removed from V and 6 bases from J, the gap between germline ends came to 14 bases. The CDR3 loop reads CASTWGSIDTQYF. DNA of the CDR3: TGTGCCAGCACCTGGGGTAGTATCGATACGCAGTATTTT.

The table lists this clonotype with many counts. This chain joins TRBV6-2 or TRBV6-3 and TRBJ2-7; 10 nucleotides align to TRBD1. This CDR3 spans 14 amino acids. Germline CDR1 reads MNHEY; CDR2 reads SVGEGT. V dropped 6 bases and J dropped 1; count of bases not matched to a gene: 3. The CDR3 reads CASSWGQGSYEQYF. For the CDR3, the DNA is TGTGCCAGCAGCTGGGGACAGGGGTCCTACGAGCAGTACTTC.

The chain couples TRBV28 to TRBJ2-3; D may correspond to TRBD1 or TRBD2 (5 bases each). The length of the CDR3 is 14 residues. Trimming left V 8 bases short and J 5 bases short, with 17 bases between. CDR1 is MDHEN, CDR2 SYDVKM, per germline. CDR3: CASLPGRRIDTQYF. The CDR3 DNA reads as TGTGCCAGCCTTCCGGGACGTAGGATAGATACGCAGTATTTT.

This clonotype appeared a few times. The chain has TRBV19 and TRBJ2-4; no reliable D call. Germline values: CDR1 LNHDA, CDR2 SQIVND (reference sequence). The V end was cut by 5 bases, the J end by 4 bases, with 9 bases between. The CDR3 length is 13 residues. The chain's CDR3 is CASSPTEKNIQYF. The CDR3 coding sequence is TGTGCCAGTAGTCCTACTGAGAAAAACATTCAGTACTTC.

The genes are TRBV20-1 and TRBJ2-7; no definite D call. The CDR3 consists of 16 residues. Looked up from germline, CDR1 is DFQATT and CDR2 is SNEGSKA (reference sequence). V lost 0 bases and J 0 bases, leaving 15 bases between the germline ends. The CDR3 reads CSARDLTGSTSYEQYF. The DNA of the CDR3 is TGCAGTGCTAGAGATTTAACTGGGTCCACCTCCTACGAGCAGTACTTC.

This clonotype was detected a few times. The genes are TRBV27 and TRBJ2-3, with no clear D. Germline CDR1 is MNHEY and CDR2 is SMNVEV (reference sequence). Trimming removed 3 bases from V and 3 bases from J, with 10 bases in between. The CDR3 contains 14 residues. The CDR3 protein is CASSFLASTDTQYF. CDR3 DNA: TGTGCCAGCAGTTTTCTTGCGTCTACAGATACGCAGTATTTT.

J is TRBJ1-1 and V is TRBV7-4; 10 bases map to TRBD1. The CDR3 spans 16 residues. J lost 2 bases, V lost 8 bases, and 11 bases had no gene match. The germline CDR1 and CDR2 sequences are SGHVT and SQSDAQ. CDR3 bases: TGTGCCAGCCCCGCCGTCGGACAGGGGGACAACACTGAAGCTTTCTTT. Protein sequence: CASPAVGQGDNTEAFF.

The rearrangement links TRBV6-4 to TRBJ2-1; TRBD2 is a possible D gene (6 bases). This CDR3 has 13 amino acids. V lost 6 bases, J lost 5 bases, and 11 bases lay in between. Looked up from germline, CDR1 is MRHNA and CDR2 is SNTAGT. The DNA of the CDR3 is TGTGCCAGCAGCCAGCGGGCAAACAATGAGCAGTTCTTC. The encoded protein is CASSQRANNEQFF.

This clonotype was counted a few times. The V call is TRBV6-1, the J call TRBJ1-2, with D unclear. Deletions cut 6 bases from V and 8 bases from J, with 16 bases between. The germline V gene encodes CDR1 MNHNS and CDR2 SASEGT. This CDR3 has 13 amino acids. The CDR3 DNA sequence: TGTGCCAGCAGGCTGTCCCCGGGGAGGGGCTACACCTTC. Translating it yields CASRLSPGRGYTF.

This clonotype was observed a few times. The chain carries TRBV28 and TRBJ2-1; either TRBD1 or TRBD2 may supply D (5 bases each). The CDR3 runs 18 residues. Germline V lookup: CDR1 MDHEN, CDR2 SYDVKM. Deletions cut 1 base from V and 2 bases from J, with 18 bases between. CDR3: CASSLSSSGAWAYNEQFF. Written as DNA, the CDR3 is TGTGCCAGCAGTTTATCGTCGTCCGGGGCGTGGGCCTACAATGAGCAGTTCTTC.

The rearrangement uses TRBV4-3 and TRBJ1-6, with D tentatively TRBD1 (5 bases). The CDR3 totals 14 residues. Trimming took off 1 base at V and 17 bases at J, with 18 bases between the two ends. The germline V gene has CDR1 LGHNA and CDR2 YSLEER. This CDR3 reads CASSQAWGGDEIHF. DNA for the CDR3: TGCGCCAGCAGCCAAGCTTGGGGGGGGGATGAAATCCACTTT.